This TCR beta chain comes out of a study of human T cells and chemical hapten exposure. Study-wide context: A patient group, mainly female, showed alopecia areata, totalis or universalis.

The library tagged each cDNA molecule with unique molecular identifiers. TCRdb reanalysed the RACE reads using MiXCR and keeps one entry per CDR3 protein. The sample shows roughly 200,000 distinct CDR3 sequences, about 25% of them seen only once. The time point here: patch test 3, about 24 weeks after DPC sensitization. Documented treatment: therapeutic diphenylcyclopropenone sensitization with weekly scalp DPC. V shed 5 bases and J shed 0 bases, with 9 bases lying between them. CDR1 SGHRS and CDR2 YFSETQ come from the germline V gene. This CDR3 has 14 amino acids. Findings and limits, study-wide: There were significantly more large CDR3 similarity clusters among expanded TCRs than among controls.

Points on this clonotype: Its antigen remains unknown.

This receptor was identified in a woman between 40 and 55 years old with alopecia areata. Some clones in this sample may be carry-over from other donors' samples. This sample comprised whole blood, obtained in connection with sensitization to the hapten diphenylcyclopropenone (DPC). The chain couples TRBV5-1 to TRBJ1-3; D gene unclear. The CDR3 DNA is TGCGCCAGCAGGCACGGGAGCTCTGGAAACACCATATATTTT. This encodes CASRHGSSGNTIYF. Filled out from reference TRBV5-1 and TRBJ1-3, the complete variable domain reads KAGVTQTPRYLIKTRGQQVTLSCSPISGHRSVSWYQQTPGQGLQFLFEYFSETQRNKGNFPGRFSGRQFSNSRSEMNVSTLELGDSALYLCASRHGSSGNTIYFGEGSWLTVV.